The 28 T cell receptor beta chains below all came from one sample that was sequenced in a study of graft-versus-host responses after intestinal transplantation. These TCRs' antigens remain unknown. The assay was immunoSEQ multiplex PCR, and TCRdb's table has in-frame clones only and misses some. The sample has about 110,000 clones, about 87% seen once. Sample: unstimulated CD4+ T cells sorted from spleen or lymph node cells, taken before transplant. Receptors originate from a human donor who was the organ donor for an intestinal transplant.

This chain joins TRBV19 and TRBJ2-1; 8 bases map to TRBD1. Germline CDR1 is LNHDA and CDR2 is SQIVND (reference sequence). This CDR3 is 16 amino acids long. With V trimmed by 3 bases and J by 7 bases, 11 bases remained unmatched. The CDR3 here is CASSIHFGTGTNEQFF. The CDR3 nucleotides read TGTGCCAGTAGTATCCACTTCGGGACAGGTACTAATGAGCAGTTCTTC.

The chain combines TRBV7-2 with TRBJ2-1, with 7 bases matching TRBD2. CDR1 SGHTA and CDR2 FQGNSA come from the germline V gene. V lost 6 bases and J lost 5; bases outside the gene matches: 10. This CDR3 is built from 15 residues. This CDR3 reads CASRMRIGGNNEQFF. CDR3 bases: TGTGCCAGCAGGATGAGGATCGGGGGGAACAATGAGCAGTTCTTC.

The chain couples TRBV5-1 to TRBJ1-1; no definite D call. Germline V CDR1 and CDR2: SGHRS, YFSETQ. This CDR3 has 15 residues. Trimming stripped 0 bases from V and 4 bases from J, with 13 bases between. In DNA, the CDR3 is TGCGCCAGCAGCTTGGCGCCGGAGTCAAGCACTGAAGCTTTCTTT. Translating gives CASSLAPESSTEAFF.

The chain carries TRBV5-1 and TRBJ2-7; tentatively, D is TRBD2 (5 bases). This CDR3 comprises 14 residues. V lost 6 bases and J 7 bases, leaving 20 bases between the germline ends. Germline loops: CDR1 SGHRS, CDR2 YFSETQ. The DNA for the CDR3 is TGCGCCAGCACTTCCGACCCAAATGGCGGGGAGCAGTACTTC. Translating it yields CASTSDPNGGEQYF.

The sample holds one count of this clone. The rearrangement links TRBV6-1 to TRBJ2-7, with 9 nucleotides matching TRBD1. Per germline, CDR1 MNHNS and CDR2 SASEGT. CDR3 length: 14 amino acids. J gave up 4 bases and V 5 bases, and 6 bases lay outside the gene matches. The CDR3 protein is CASSPDRGGYEQYF. For the CDR3, the DNA is TGTGCCAGCAGTCCGGACAGGGGAGGATACGAGCAGTACTTC.

This chain uses TRBV6-7 with TRBJ2-7; TRBD2 matches 7 bases. TRBV6-7 is sorted into the ORF group, with uncertain function. This CDR3 has 17 residues. Losses at the gene ends were 0 bases for V and 6 bases for J; bases not matched to a gene: 14. The CDR3: CASSYSTSPKAVGEQYF. The DNA of the CDR3 is TGTGCCAGCAGTTACTCGACTAGCCCTAAGGCCGTGGGCGAGCAGTACTTC.

This clone was found a few times. The chain combines TRBV7-9 with TRBJ1-6; maybe TRBD1 (5 bases). There are 15 residues in the CDR3. The V and J ends lost 4 bases and 7 bases respectively, with 14 bases between them. In germline, CDR1 is SEHNR, CDR2 FQNEAQ (reference sequence). CDR3 nucleotides: TGTGCCAGCAGCTCATCGGGGCAGGCCAATTCACCCCTCCACTTT. This codes for CASSSSGQANSPLHF.

A remark on this clone: Distinct nucleotide sequences in the sample also encode this CDR3. The chain recombines TRBV7-2 with TRBJ2-3; a possible D gene is TRBD1 (5 bases). This CDR3 has 14 amino acids. Germline lookup yields CDR1 SGHTA and CDR2 FQGNSA. V was clipped by 5 bases and J by 0 bases, with 9 bases between them. This chain's CDR3 is CASSLRQSTDTQYF. Written as DNA, the CDR3 is TGTGCCAGCAGCCTTAGACAGAGCACAGATACGCAGTATTTT. Drawing the rest from reference TRBV7-2 and TRBJ2-3, the complete variable domain is GAGVSQSPSNKVTEKGKDVELRCDPISGHTALYWYRQSLGQGLEFLIYFQGNSAPDKSGLPSDRFSAERTGGSVSTLTIQRTQQEDSAVYLCASSLRQSTDTQYFGPGTRLTVL.

The V call is TRBV6-1, the J call TRBJ2-3; possible D gene TRBD2, 6 bases. The V and J ends lost 6 bases and 2 bases respectively, with 12 bases between them. Per the germline V gene, CDR1 is MNHNS and CDR2 is SASEGT. The CDR3 is 14 residues long. The CDR3 bases are TGTGCCAGCAGCCCGACTAGGTACACAGATACGCAGTATTTT. Translating gives CASSPTRYTDTQYF.

The CDR3 bases are TGTGCCTTGAGCGGGAGGTCGATGGCAGATACGCAGTATTTT. It codes for CALSGRSMADTQYF. The chain links TRBV30 to TRBJ2-3; 9 bases agree with TRBD2. Unmatched junction bases numbered 9, after V lost 7 bases and J lost 4 bases. Germline CDR1 reads GTSNPN; CDR2 reads SVGIG (reference sequence). The CDR3 is made up of 14 amino acids.

This sequence joins TRBV28 and TRBJ1-6; perhaps TRBD1 as D (5 bases). This CDR3 has 17 residues. Germline CDR1 and CDR2: MDHEN and SYDVKM. Trimming took 3 bases from V and 4 from J, leaving 16 bases between them. The CDR3 region has the DNA TGTGCCAGCAGTTTTATGACAGCTTCTTTATATAATTCACCCCTCCACTTT. This encodes CASSFMTASLYNSPLHF.

The chain recombines TRBV5-1 with TRBJ2-6; no reliable D call. The V gene lost 4 bases and the J gene lost 0 bases, with 11 bases spanning the gap. In germline, CDR1 is SGHRS, CDR2 YFSETQ. The CDR3 contains 16 residues. This chain's CDR3 is CASSQQGNSGANVLTF. The CDR3 coding sequence is TGCGCCAGCAGCCAGCAAGGGAACTCTGGGGCCAACGTCCTGACTTTC. Full variable domain (remainder filled in from reference TRBV5-1 and TRBJ2-6): KAGVTQTPRYLIKTRGQQVTLSCSPISGHRSVSWYQQTPGQGLQFLFEYFSETQRNKGNFPGRFSGRQFSNSRSEMNVSTLELGDSALYLCASSQQGNSGANVLTFGAGSRLTVL.

The V call is TRBV7-9, the J call TRBJ2-2; D might be TRBD1 or TRBD2, each matching 7 bases. This CDR3 is built from 17 residues. CDR1 SEHNR and CDR2 FQNEAQ come from the germline V gene (reference sequence). Trimming left V 4 bases short and J 3 bases short, with 18 bases between. Written as DNA, the CDR3 is TGTGCCAGCAGCTCGACAGGGAGGGTATCGGACACCGGGGAGCTGTTTTTT. The encoded protein is CASSSTGRVSDTGELFF.

V usage is TRBV27 and J usage is TRBJ2-3; 7 positions match TRBD2. Trimming at V came to 6 bases and at J to 2 bases, leaving 5 bases not matched to a gene. CDR3 length equals 14 residues. CDR1 is MNHEY, CDR2 SMNVEV, per germline (reference sequence). CDR3 DNA: TGTGCCAGCAGAATGGGACTATACACAGATACGCAGTATTTT. Amino acid sequence: CASRMGLYTDTQYF.

This chain joins TRBV15 and TRBJ1-3; no reliable D call. V lost 0 bases, J lost 4 bases, and 7 bases lay in between. The CDR3 is 14 residues long. In germline, CDR1 is LNHNV, CDR2 YYDKDF (reference sequence). The CDR3, as DNA: TGTGCCACCAGCAGAGATATATCGGGAAACACCATATATTTT. Protein: CATSRDISGNTIYF.

This clone has only one observation. The chain employs TRBV11-3 and TRBJ2-7; TRBD1 matches at 7 bases. From germline, CDR1 is SGHNT and CDR2 YENEEA. V was clipped by 6 bases and J by 3 bases; unmatched bases: 5. The CDR3 length is 13 residues. CDR3 loop: CASRSGTDYEQYF. CDR3 DNA: TGTGCCAGCAGATCCGGGACAGACTACGAGCAGTACTTC.

This clone has a handful of counts. The V gene is TRBV5-1, the J gene TRBJ1-1; tentative D call: TRBD1 (5 bases). The ends were cut back, 3 bases at V and 3 bases at J, with 9 bases in the middle. The V gene's germline CDR1 is SGHRS and CDR2 YFSETQ. The CDR3 spans 13 residues. The CDR3, as DNA: TGCGCCAGCAGCTCGCGGGGGGACACTGAAGCTTTCTTT. This gives the protein CASSSRGDTEAFF.

The chain carries TRBV7-3 and TRBJ2-3, with 9 nucleotides matching TRBD2. Germline V lookup: CDR1 SGHTA, CDR2 FQGTGA. With V trimmed by 5 bases and J by 0 bases, 3 bases remained unmatched. The CDR3 loop spans 15 amino acids. For the CDR3, the DNA is TGTGCCAGCAGCCGTAGCGGGGGCAGCACAGATACGCAGTATTTT. It encodes CASSRSGGSTDTQYF.

This clone was picked up one time. The genes are TRBV18 and TRBJ2-2, with 11 bases identical to TRBD1. The germline V gene encodes CDR1 KGHSH and CDR2 LQKENI. V dropped 3 bases and J dropped 6; count of bases not matched to a gene: 9. The CDR3 contains 17 residues. The CDR3 reads CASSPSGQGASPGELFF. The DNA of the CDR3 is TGTGCCAGCTCACCTTCCGGACAGGGGGCCTCTCCCGGGGAGCTGTTTTTT. Looking up the rest from reference TRBV18 and TRBJ2-2 gives the full variable domain: NAGVMQNPRHLVRRRGQEARLRCSPMKGHSHVYWYRQLPEEGLKFMVYLQKENIIDESGMPKERFSAEFPKEGPSILRIQQVVRGDSAAYFCASSPSGQGASPGELFFGEGSRLTVL.

The gene calls are TRBV5-1 and TRBJ2-4, with a tentative D call TRBD1 (5 bases). Trimming removed 0 bases from V and 8 bases from J, with 12 bases in between. Germline CDR1 is SGHRS and CDR2 is YFSETQ. This CDR3 comprises 14 residues. CDR3 region: CASSLDQGRDIQYF. The CDR3 coding sequence is TGCGCCAGCAGCTTGGATCAGGGTAGGGACATTCAGTACTTC. Variable domain in full (rest from reference TRBV5-1 and TRBJ2-4): KAGVTQTPRYLIKTRGQQVTLSCSPISGHRSVSWYQQTPGQGLQFLFEYFSETQRNKGNFPGRFSGRQFSNSRSEMNVSTLELGDSALYLCASSLDQGRDIQYFGAGTRLSVL.

The chain employs TRBV9 and TRBJ1-1; D remains unclear. The length of the CDR3 is 14 residues. From germline, CDR1 is SGDLS and CDR2 YYNGEE. Trimming shortened V by 1 base and J by 0 bases, and 7 bases separated the two germline ends. CDR3 loop: CASSVSFVNTEAFF. DNA of the CDR3: TGTGCCAGCAGCGTAAGTTTTGTGAACACTGAAGCTTTCTTT. The complete variable domain, with remaining parts taken from reference TRBV9 and TRBJ1-1, reads DSGVTQTPKHLITATGQRVTLRCSPRSGDLSVYWYQQSLDQGLQFLIQYYNGEERAKGNILERFSAQQFPDLHSELNLSSLELGDSALYFCASSVSFVNTEAFFGQGTRLTVV.

V usage is TRBV7-2 and J usage is TRBJ2-5; 10 nucleotides agree with TRBD2. Germline V gene sequence: CDR1 SGHTA, CDR2 FQGNSA. The CDR3 is 15 residues long. Losses at the gene ends were 4 bases for V and 7 bases for J; bases not matched to a gene: 9. CDR3 nucleotide sequence: TGTGCCAGCAGCTCAATGAGCGGGGGGGCGGGGACCCAGTACTTC. Encoded protein: CASSSMSGGAGTQYF.

The V call is TRBV11-2, the J call TRBJ2-7; tentative D call: TRBD1 (6 bases). Germline V gives CDR1 SGHAT, CDR2 FQNNGV. The length of the CDR3 is 15 residues. The germline V and J ends were trimmed by 1 base and 2 bases, with 12 bases remaining between them. CDR3 bases: TGTGCCAGCAGCTTAGCGGGACAAGTGACCTACGAGCAGTACTTC. Its translation: CASSLAGQVTYEQYF.

V is TRBV4-1 and J is TRBJ2-2; 7 bases are shared with TRBD2. V was clipped by 3 bases and J by 5 bases; unmatched bases: 9. The CDR3 is 16 amino acids. Germline V gene lookup returns CDR1 MGHRA and CDR2 YSYEKL. CDR3 sequence (DNA): TGCGCCAGCAGCCAGCTTCAGGGCGGGGGAACCGGGGAGCTGTTTTTT. It codes for CASSQLQGGGTGELFF.

This clone was counted between two and nine times. The V gene is TRBV27, the J gene TRBJ2-3; 9 positions agree with TRBD1. The CDR3 runs 17 residues. CDR1 and CDR2 from the germline V gene are MNHEY and SMNVEV (reference sequence). The ends lost 5 bases at V and 4 bases at J; junction bases unmatched: 13. The CDR3 here is CASSIMGYRGPADTQYF. In DNA form, the CDR3 reads TGTGCCAGCAGTATCATGGGGTACAGGGGGCCCGCAGATACGCAGTATTTT.

This rearrangement joins TRBV4-1 to TRBJ2-7; D might be TRBD1 or TRBD2, each matching 5 bases. CDR1 and CDR2 from the germline V gene are MGHRA and YSYEKL. CDR3 size: 15 residues. The V end lost 3 bases, the J end lost 4 bases, and 16 bases lay between the germline ends. CDR3 in DNA: TGCGCCAGCAGCCACTCCACCGGGGACCGATACGAGCAGTACTTC. Translating gives CASSHSTGDRYEQYF.

The chain carries TRBV21-1 and TRBJ1-1; the tabulated D call, TRBD1, remains unverified against the DNA. TRBV21-1 is termed a pseudogene. There are 17 residues in the CDR3. CDR3 sequence reads: CASSSFRRQGLNTEAFF. The CDR3 region has the DNA TGTGCCAGCAGCTCATTCAGGAGACAGGGTTTGAACACTGAAGCTTTCTTT.

This chain uses TRBV2 with TRBJ2-4; 7 nucleotides line up with TRBD2. Germline values: CDR1 SNHLY, CDR2 FYNNEI. The CDR3 loop spans 13 amino acids. V trimming: 1 base; J trimming: 13 bases; junction bases outside the gene matches: 7. CDR3 sequence: CASSEEMSSGQYF. The CDR3, as DNA: TGTGCCAGCAGTGAAGAGATGTCTAGCGGACAGTACTTC. Supplemented by reference TRBV2 and TRBJ2-4, the full variable domain reads EPEVTQTPSHQVTQMGQEVILRCVPISNHLYFYWYRQILGQKVEFLVSFYNNEISEKSEIFDDQFSVERPDGSNFTLKIRSTKLEDSAMYFCASSEEMSSGQYFGAGTRLSVL.